This TCR beta chain was obtained from a study of CD8 T cells in Susac syndrome. The authors reverse transcribed 0.5 to 1 ug RNA with random hexamers. Amplification of TCR beta CDR3 spanned 54 Vbeta and 13 Jbeta via immunoSEQ multiplex PCR. TCRdb independently ran MiXCR on the immunoSEQ multiplex PCR reads; one entry per CDR3 protein. The sample contains approximately 120,000 distinct CDR3 sequences, approximately 95% of which appear only once. The length of the CDR3 is 14 residues. From germline, CDR1 is LNHNV and CDR2 YYDKDF (reference sequence). V lost 1 base, J lost 8 bases, and 12 bases lay in between. Treatment-naive patients with stable or active relapsing-remitting disease served as multiple sclerosis controls. Negative isolation was used for CD8+ and CD4+ T cells, and FACS enrichment was applied to TEMRA cells.

The sample comprised CD8+ T cells from PBMCs. The V gene is TRBV15, the J gene TRBJ2-4; D is ambiguous. The receptor was isolated from a human donor with multiple sclerosis. CDR3 protein: CATSRASDVDIQYF. In DNA form, the CDR3 reads TGTGCCACCAGCAGAGCAAGTGATGTGGACATTCAGTACTTC.